These 5 T cell receptor beta chains were sequenced from one sample in a study of T cell responses to AZD1222 COVID-19 vaccine. Produced via immunoSEQ multiplex PCR; TCRdb's table is partial and in-frame only. The profile shows some 84,000 clones, about 90% of them singletons. This sample comprised peripheral blood, obtained on day 0 of AZD1222 vaccination. Receptor source: an adult in good health.

The chain is built from TRBV9 and TRBJ2-1; 9 positions match TRBD2. Per the germline V gene, CDR1 is SGDLS and CDR2 is YYNGEE. The V and J ends lost 4 bases and 4 bases, in that order; junction bases with no gene match: 6. The length of the CDR3 is 15 residues. The CDR3 here is CASSPTSGLYNEQFF. The CDR3 nucleotides are TGTGCCAGCAGCCCGACTAGCGGACTATACAATGAGCAGTTCTTC.

A few counts support this clone. The V gene is TRBV7-9, the J gene TRBJ2-7, with a tentative D call TRBD2 (5 bases). Germline V gene sequence: CDR1 SEHNR, CDR2 FQNEAQ (reference sequence). Trimming shortened V by 2 bases and J by 0 bases, and 11 bases separated the two germline ends. The CDR3 length is 15 residues. The CDR3 loop is CASSLFGGSSYEQYF. The CDR3 nucleotides are TGTGCCAGCAGCTTATTCGGAGGAAGCTCCTACGAGCAGTACTTC.

This rearrangement joins TRBV29-1 to TRBJ2-1, with no clear D. The germline V gene encodes CDR1 SQVTM and CDR2 ANQGSEA. The V end was cut by 0 bases, the J end by 4 bases, with 10 bases between. The CDR3 consists of 14 residues. The CDR3 is CSVEDPDGYNEQFF. CDR3 sequence (DNA): TGCAGCGTTGAAGATCCGGACGGTTACAATGAGCAGTTCTTC.

The chain carries TRBV2 and TRBJ1-3; D uncertain. This CDR3 comprises 15 residues. Trimming removed 6 bases from V and 0 bases from J, with 12 bases in between. The germline CDR1 and CDR2 sequences are SNHLY and FYNNEI. In DNA, the CDR3 is TGTGCCAGCAGCGATCAGGTCTCCTCTGGAAACACCATATATTTT. It translates to CASSDQVSSGNTIYF.

This chain links TRBV28 with TRBJ2-5; no clear D gene. Between the trimmed V and J ends, which lost 7 bases and 5 bases, there was a span of 11 bases. The CDR3 contains 12 residues. The germline V gene encodes CDR1 MDHEN and CDR2 SYDVKM. CDR3 protein: CASTGGGETQYF. DNA of the CDR3: TGTGCCAGCACCGGCGGTGGCGAGACCCAGTACTTC.